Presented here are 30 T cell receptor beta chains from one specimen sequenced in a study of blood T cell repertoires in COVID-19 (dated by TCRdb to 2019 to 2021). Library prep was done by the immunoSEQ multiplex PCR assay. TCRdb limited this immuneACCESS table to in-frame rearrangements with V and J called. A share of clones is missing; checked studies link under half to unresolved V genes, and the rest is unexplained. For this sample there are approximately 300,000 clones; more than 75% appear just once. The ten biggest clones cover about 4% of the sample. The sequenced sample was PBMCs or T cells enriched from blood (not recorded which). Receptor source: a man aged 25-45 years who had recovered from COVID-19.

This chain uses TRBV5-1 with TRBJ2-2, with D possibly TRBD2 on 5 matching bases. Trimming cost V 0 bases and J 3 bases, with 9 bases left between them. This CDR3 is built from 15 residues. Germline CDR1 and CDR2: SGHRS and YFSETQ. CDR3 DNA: TGCGCCAGCAGCTTGGACGGGATGGACACCGGGGAGCTGTTTTTT. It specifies CASSLDGMDTGELFF.

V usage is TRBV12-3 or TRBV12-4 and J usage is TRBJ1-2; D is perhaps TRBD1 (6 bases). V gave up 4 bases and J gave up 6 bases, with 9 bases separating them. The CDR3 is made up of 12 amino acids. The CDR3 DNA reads TGTGCCAGCAGTTCAGGGGCGGATGGCTACACCTTC. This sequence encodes CASSSGADGYTF.

DNA of the CDR3: TGTGCCAGCAGCTACTTGGACAGGGCCCATGGCTACACCTTC. Translated: CASSYLDRAHGYTF. This chain connects TRBV3-1 (or the pseudogene TRBV3-2) to TRBJ1-2; 8 nucleotides align to TRBD1. The junction had 8 bases not matched to a gene; V was cut back by 5 bases and J by 6 bases. The germline V gene encodes CDR1 LGHDT and CDR2 YNNKEL (reference sequence). The CDR3 is 14 residues long.

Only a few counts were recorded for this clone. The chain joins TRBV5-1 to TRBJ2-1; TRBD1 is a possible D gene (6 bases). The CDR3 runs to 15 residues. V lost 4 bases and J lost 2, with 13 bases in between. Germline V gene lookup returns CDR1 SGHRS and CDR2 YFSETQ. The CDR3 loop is CASSNRALTYNEQFF. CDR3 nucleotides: TGCGCCAGCAGCAACAGGGCCCTAACCTACAATGAGCAGTTCTTC.

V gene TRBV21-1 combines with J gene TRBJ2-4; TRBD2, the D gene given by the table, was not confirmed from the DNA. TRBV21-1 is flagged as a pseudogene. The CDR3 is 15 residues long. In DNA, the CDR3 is TGTGCCACCGATGAATCACTTTATGCCAAAAACATTCAGTACTTC. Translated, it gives CATDESLYAKNIQYF.

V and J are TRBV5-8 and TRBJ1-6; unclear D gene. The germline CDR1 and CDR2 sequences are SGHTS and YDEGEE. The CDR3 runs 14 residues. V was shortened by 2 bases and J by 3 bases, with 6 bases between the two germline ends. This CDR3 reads CASSFPNYNSPLHF. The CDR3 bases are TGTGCCAGCAGCTTCCCCAACTATAATTCACCCCTCCACTTT.

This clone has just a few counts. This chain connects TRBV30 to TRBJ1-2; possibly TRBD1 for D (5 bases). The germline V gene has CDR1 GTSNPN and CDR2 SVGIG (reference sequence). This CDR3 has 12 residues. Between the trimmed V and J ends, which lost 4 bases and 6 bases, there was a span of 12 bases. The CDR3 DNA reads TGTGCCTGGACAGGGTTTGGGGATGGCTACACCTTC. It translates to CAWTGFGDGYTF.

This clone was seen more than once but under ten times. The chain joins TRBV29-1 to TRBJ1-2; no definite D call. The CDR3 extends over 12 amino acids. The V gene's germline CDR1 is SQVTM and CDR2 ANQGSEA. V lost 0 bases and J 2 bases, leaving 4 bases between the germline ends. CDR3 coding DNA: TGCAGCGTTGAAGACCTAAACTATGGCTACACCTTC. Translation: CSVEDLNYGYTF.

The DNA of the CDR3 is TGCGCCAGCAGCCTGGAGTGGAGCCCTAACAATGAGCAGTTCTTC. Translating gives CASSLEWSPNNEQFF. This sequence joins TRBV5-1 and TRBJ2-1, with no clear D. Germline loops: CDR1 SGHRS, CDR2 YFSETQ. CDR3 length: 15 residues. Trimming cost V 4 bases and J 5 bases, with 16 bases left between them.

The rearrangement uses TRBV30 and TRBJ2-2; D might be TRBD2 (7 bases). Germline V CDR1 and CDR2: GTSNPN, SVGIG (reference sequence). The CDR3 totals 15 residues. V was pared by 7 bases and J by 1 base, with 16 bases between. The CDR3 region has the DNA TGTGCCTCCCTTTGGGGGGGCCAGAACACCGGGGAGCTGTTTTTT. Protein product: CASLWGGQNTGELFF.

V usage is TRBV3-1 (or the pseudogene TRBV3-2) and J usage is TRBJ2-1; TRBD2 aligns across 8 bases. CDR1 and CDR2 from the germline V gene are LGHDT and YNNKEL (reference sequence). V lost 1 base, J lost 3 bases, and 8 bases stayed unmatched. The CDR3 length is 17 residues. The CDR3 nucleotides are TGTGCCAGCAGCCAAGGGGACTCGGGACTAGGCTACAATGAGCAGTTCTTC. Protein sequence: CASSQGDSGLGYNEQFF.

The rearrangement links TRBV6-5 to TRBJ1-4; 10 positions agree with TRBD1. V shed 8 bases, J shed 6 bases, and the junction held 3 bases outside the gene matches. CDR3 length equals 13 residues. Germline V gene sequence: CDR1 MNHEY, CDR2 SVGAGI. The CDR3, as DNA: TGTGCCAGCCAAGACAGGGGGCATGAAAAACTGTTTTTT. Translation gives CASQDRGHEKLFF.

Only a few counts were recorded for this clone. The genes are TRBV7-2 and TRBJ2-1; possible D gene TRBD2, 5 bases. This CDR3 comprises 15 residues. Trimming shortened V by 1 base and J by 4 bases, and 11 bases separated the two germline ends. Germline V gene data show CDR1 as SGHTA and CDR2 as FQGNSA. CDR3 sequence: CASSLGSGGYNEQFF. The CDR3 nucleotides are TGTGCCAGCAGCTTAGGAAGCGGAGGATACAATGAGCAGTTCTTC.

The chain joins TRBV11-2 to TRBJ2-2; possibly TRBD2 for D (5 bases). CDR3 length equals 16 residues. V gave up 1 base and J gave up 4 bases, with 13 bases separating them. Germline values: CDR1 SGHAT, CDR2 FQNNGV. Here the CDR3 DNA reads TGTGCCAGCAGCTTAGGTAGAGGGTCGGGCACCGGGGAGCTGTTTTTT. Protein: CASSLGRGSGTGELFF.

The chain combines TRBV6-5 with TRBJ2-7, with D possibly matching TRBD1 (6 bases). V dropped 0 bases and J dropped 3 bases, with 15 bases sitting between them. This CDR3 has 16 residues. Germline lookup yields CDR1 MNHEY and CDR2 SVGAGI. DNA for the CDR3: TGTGCCAGCAGTTACTCGTACGGGGACACTGTCTACGAGCAGTACTTC. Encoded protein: CASSYSYGDTVYEQYF.

The CDR3 region is CASSAKEHMYEQYF. The CDR3 DNA reads as TGTGCCAGCAGCGCAAAAGAACATATGTACGAGCAGTACTTC. V is TRBV9 and J is TRBJ2-7; D gene uncertain. Trimming removed 3 bases at V and 4 bases at J, with 14 bases between. The CDR3 has 14 amino acids. Looked up from germline, CDR1 is SGDLS and CDR2 is YYNGEE. The full variable domain, rest sourced from reference TRBV9 and TRBJ2-7, is DSGVTQTPKHLITATGQRVTLRCSPRSGDLSVYWYQQSLDQGLQFLIQYYNGEERAKGNILERFSAQQFPDLHSELNLSSLELGDSALYFCASSAKEHMYEQYFGPGTRLTVT.

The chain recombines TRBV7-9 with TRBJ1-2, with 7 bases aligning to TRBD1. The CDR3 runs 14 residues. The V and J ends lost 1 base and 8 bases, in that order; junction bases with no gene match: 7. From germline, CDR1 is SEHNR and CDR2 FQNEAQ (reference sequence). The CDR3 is CASSLEHRGDGYTF. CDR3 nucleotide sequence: TGTGCCAGCAGCTTAGAACACAGGGGCGACGGCTACACCTTC.

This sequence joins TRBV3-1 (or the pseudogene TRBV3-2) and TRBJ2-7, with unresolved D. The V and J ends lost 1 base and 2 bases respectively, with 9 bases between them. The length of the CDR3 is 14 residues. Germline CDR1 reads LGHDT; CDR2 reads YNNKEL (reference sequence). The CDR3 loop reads CASSQVTGAYEQYF. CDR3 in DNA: TGTGCCAGCAGCCAAGTCACCGGAGCCTACGAGCAGTACTTC.

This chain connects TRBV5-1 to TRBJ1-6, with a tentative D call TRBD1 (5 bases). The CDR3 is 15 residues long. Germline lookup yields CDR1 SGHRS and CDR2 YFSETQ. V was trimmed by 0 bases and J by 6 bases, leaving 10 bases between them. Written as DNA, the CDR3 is TGCGCCAGCAGCTTGGCAGGGATTGGTAATTCACCCCTCCACTTT. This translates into CASSLAGIGNSPLHF.

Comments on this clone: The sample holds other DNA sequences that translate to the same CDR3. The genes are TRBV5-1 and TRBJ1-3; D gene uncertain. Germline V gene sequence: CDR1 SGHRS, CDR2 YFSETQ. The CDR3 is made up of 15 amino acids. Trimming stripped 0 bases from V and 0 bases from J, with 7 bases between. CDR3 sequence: CASSLDGSSGNTIYF. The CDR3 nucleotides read TGCGCCAGCAGCTTGGATGGTAGCTCTGGAAACACCATATATTTT.

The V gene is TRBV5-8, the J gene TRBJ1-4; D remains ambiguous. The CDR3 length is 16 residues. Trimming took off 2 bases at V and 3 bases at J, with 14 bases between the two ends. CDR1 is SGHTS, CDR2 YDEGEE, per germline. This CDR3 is CASSLKSGPPNEKLFF. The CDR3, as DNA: TGTGCCAGCAGCTTAAAGAGCGGCCCGCCTAATGAAAAACTGTTTTTT.

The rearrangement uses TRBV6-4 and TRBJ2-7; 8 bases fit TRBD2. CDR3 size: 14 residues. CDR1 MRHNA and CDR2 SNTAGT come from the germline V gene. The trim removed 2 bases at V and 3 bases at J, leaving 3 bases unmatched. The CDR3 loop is CASSDGLAGYEQYF. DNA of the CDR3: TGTGCCAGCAGTGACGGGCTAGCGGGCTACGAGCAGTACTTC.

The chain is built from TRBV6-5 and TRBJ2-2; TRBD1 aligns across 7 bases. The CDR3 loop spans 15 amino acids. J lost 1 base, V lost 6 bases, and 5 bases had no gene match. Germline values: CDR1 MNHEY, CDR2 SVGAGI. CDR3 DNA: TGTGCCAGCAGAGCCCGGGACAGGAACACCGGGGAGCTGTTTTTT. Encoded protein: CASRARDRNTGELFF.

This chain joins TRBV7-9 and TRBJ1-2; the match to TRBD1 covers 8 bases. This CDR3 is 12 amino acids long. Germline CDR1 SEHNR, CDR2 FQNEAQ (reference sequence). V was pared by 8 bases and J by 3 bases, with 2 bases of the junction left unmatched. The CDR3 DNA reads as TGTGCCAGCTCAGGGGGCTACTATGGCTACACCTTC. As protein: CASSGGYYGYTF. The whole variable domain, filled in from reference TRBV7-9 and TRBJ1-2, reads DTGVSQNPRHKITKRGQNVTFRCDPISEHNRLYWYRQTLGQGPEFLTYFQNEAQLEKSRLLSDRFSAERPKGSFSTLEIQRTEQGDSAMYLCASSGGYYGYTFGSGTRLTVV.

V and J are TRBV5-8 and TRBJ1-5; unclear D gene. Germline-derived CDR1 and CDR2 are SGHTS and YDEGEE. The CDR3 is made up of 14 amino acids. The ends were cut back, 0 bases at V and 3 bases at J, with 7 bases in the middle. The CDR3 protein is CASSLDSPNQPQHF. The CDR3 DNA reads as TGTGCCAGCAGCTTGGACAGCCCCAATCAGCCCCAGCATTTT.

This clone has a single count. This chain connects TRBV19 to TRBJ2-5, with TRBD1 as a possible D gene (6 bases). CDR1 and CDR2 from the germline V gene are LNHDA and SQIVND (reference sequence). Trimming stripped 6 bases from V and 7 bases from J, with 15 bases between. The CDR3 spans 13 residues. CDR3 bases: TGTGCCAGTAGCGACTCCCTAGGGGGGACCCAGTACTTC. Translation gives CASSDSLGGTQYF. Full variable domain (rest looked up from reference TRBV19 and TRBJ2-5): DGGITQSPKYLFRKEGQNVTLSCEQNLNHDAMYWYRQDPGQGLRLIYYSQIVNDFQKGDIAEGYSVSREKKESFPLTVTSAQKNPTAFYLCASSDSLGGTQYFGPGTRLLVL.

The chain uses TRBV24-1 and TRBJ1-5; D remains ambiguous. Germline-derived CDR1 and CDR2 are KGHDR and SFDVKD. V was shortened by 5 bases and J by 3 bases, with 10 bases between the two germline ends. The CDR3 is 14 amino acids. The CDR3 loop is CATSAEGTNQPQHF. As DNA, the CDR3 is TGTGCCACCAGTGCTGAGGGCACCAATCAGCCCCAGCATTTT.

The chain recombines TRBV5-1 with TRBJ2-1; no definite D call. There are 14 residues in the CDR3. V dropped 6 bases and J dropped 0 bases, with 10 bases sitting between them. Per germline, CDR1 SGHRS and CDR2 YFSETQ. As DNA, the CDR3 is TGCGCCAGCACGGTGGAGAGCTCCTACAATGAGCAGTTCTTC. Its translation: CASTVESSYNEQFF.

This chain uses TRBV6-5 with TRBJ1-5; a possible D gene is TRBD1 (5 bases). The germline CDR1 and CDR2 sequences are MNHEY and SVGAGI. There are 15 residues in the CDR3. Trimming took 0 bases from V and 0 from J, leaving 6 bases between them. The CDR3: CASSYSGASNQPQHF. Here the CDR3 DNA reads TGTGCCAGCAGTTACTCAGGGGCTAGCAATCAGCCCCAGCATTTT.

The CDR3 DNA reads as TGTGCCACCAGCGGACAACAGCCTGGGACTTACAATGAGCAGTTCTTC. This translates into CATSGQQPGTYNEQFF. The chain uses TRBV15 and TRBJ2-1, with a possible D match to TRBD2 (6 bases). V was shortened by 5 bases and J by 4 bases, with 18 bases between the two germline ends. The CDR3 sequence is 16 residues long. The germline V gene encodes CDR1 LNHNV and CDR2 YYDKDF (reference sequence).